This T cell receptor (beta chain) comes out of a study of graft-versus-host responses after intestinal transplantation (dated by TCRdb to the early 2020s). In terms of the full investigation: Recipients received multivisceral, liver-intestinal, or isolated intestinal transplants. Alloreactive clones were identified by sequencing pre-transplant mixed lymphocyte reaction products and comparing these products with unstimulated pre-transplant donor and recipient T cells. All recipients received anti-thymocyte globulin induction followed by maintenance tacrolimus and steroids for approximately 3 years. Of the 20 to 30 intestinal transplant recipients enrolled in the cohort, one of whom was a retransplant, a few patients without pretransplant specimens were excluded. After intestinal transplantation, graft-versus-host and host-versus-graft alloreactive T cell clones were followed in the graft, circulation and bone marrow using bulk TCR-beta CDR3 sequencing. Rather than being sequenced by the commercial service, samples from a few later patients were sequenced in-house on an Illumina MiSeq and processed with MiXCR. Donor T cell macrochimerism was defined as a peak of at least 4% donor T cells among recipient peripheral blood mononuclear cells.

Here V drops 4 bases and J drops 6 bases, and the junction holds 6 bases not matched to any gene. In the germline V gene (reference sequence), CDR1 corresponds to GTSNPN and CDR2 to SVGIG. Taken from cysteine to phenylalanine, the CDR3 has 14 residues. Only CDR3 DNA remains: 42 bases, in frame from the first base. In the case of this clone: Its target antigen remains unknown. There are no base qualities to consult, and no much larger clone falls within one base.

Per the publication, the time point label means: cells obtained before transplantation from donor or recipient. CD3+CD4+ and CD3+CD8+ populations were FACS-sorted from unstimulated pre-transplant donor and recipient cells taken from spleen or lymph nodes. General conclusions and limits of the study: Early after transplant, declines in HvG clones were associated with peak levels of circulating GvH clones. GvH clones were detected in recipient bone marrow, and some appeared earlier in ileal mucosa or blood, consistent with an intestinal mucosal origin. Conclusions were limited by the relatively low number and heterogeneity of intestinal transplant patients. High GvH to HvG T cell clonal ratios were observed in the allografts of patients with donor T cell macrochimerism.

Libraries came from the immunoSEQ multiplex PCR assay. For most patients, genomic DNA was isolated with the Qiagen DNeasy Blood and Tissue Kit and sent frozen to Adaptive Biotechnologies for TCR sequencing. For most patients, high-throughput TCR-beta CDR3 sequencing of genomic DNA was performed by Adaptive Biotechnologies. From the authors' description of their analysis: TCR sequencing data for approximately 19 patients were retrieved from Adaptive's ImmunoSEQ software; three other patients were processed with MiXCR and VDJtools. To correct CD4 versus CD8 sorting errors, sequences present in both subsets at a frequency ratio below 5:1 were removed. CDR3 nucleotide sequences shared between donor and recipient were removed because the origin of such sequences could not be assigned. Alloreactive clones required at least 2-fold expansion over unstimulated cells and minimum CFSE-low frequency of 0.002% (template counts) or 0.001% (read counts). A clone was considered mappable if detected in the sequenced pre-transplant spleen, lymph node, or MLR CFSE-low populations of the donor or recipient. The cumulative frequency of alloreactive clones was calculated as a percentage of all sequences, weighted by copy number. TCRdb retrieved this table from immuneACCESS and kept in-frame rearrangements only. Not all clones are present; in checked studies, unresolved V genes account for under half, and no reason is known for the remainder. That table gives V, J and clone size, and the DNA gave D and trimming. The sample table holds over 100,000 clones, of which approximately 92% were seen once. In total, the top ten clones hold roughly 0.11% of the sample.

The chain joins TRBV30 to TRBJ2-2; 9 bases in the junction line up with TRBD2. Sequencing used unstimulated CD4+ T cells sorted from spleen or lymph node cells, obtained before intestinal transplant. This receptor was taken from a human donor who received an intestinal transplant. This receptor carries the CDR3 CAWKAGGPAGELFF. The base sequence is TGTGCCTGGAAGGCGGGAGGGCCCGCCGGGGAGCTGTTTTTT.